These T cell receptor beta chains were read from a single sample in a study of OX40 agonist ivuxolimab in advanced cancers. The data were produced by immunoSEQ multiplex PCR, yet TCRdb's version contains in-frame clones alone and is incomplete. The sample has about 75,000 clones; roughly 84% are singletons. The starting material was CD4+ or CD8+ T cells sorted from blood, obtained in a trial of the OX40 agonist ivuxolimab. Source of these receptors: an adult with an advanced solid tumor such as melanoma, head and neck, liver or kidney cancer. The conserved cysteine and the conserved F or W are not part of the CDR3 here. Each record gives: J gene, D gene, V gene, CDR3 protein. D genes are given only for firm matches.

TRBJ2-7	TRBD2	TRBV19	ASSPFGLAGSYEQY
TRBJ1-2	.	TRBV5-4	ASSFGAGYT
TRBJ2-6	.	TRBV21-1	ASSKGTVSSGANVLT
TRBJ2-7	.	TRBV7-6	ASRGGRGSYEQY
TRBJ1-5	.	TRBV6-1	ASSERTTNQPQH
TRBJ2-1	.	TRBV27	ASSLRDHNEQF
TRBJ2-7	TRBD2	TRBV10-3	ATEGSGSRDEQY
TRBJ1-5	TRBD1	TRBV18	ASSPGTGGSGNQPQH
TRBJ2-5	.	TRBV29-1	SVTQVGETQY
TRBJ2-3	.	TRBV28	ASSLDGYSTDTQY
TRBJ1-1	.	TRBV5-1	ASRQQMNTEAF
TRBJ2-5	TRBD1	TRBV5-1	ASSWGTGAQETQY
TRBJ2-5	.	TRBV7-2	ASSSPPGRGQETQY
TRBJ1-2	.	TRBV2	ASSEEQGRLLRGYT
TRBJ2-5	TRBD1	TRBV5-1	ASSSQGANRFGETQY
TRBJ2-5	.	TRBV5-1	ASSSGLPGETQY
TRBJ2-5	.	TRBV28	ASSLTGETQY
TRBJ1-3	.	TRBV7-9	ASSLTSTRNTIY
TRBJ2-5	TRBD2	TRBV2	ASSEALAGGGETQY
TRBJ2-1	TRBD2	TRBV19	ASSGTSGRTYNEQF
TRBJ2-5	.	TRBV27	ASSFFSREETQY
TRBJ2-1	.	TRBV4-1	ASRSDGDYNEQF
TRBJ2-3	TRBD2	TRBV7-6	ASSQDQREGRDTQY
TRBJ2-1	.	TRBV5-4	ASSLGLGWEQF
TRBJ2-7	TRBD1	TRBV19	ASSINTGTGAYEQY
TRBJ2-3	.	TRBV5-6	ASSPPIADTQY
TRBJ2-5	.	TRBV5-1	ASSLDAGAQETQY
TRBJ2-5	TRBD2	TRBV29-1	SVDRLAGVETQY
TRBJ1-1	.	TRBV6-6	ASSQQAARTEAF
TRBJ2-3	TRBD2	TRBV4-2	ASSQDGAGEVDTQY
TRBJ2-2	TRBD2	TRBV5-1	ASSVGLAHTGELF
TRBJ1-1	.	TRBV11-1	ASSFDSRQMGNTEAF
TRBJ2-1	.	TRBV5-1	ASSSLGDEQF
TRBJ2-7	TRBD1	TRBV6-1	ATRQGSEQY
TRBJ2-3	TRBD2	TRBV13	ASSLGASGTLRTDTQY
TRBJ2-3	TRBD2	TRBV7-9	ASSTGTSGTDTQY
TRBJ1-4	.	TRBV4-1	ASSQEEQNEKLF
TRBJ2-7	.	TRBV6-1	ASSEARGNPYEQY
TRBJ2-5	.	TRBV29-1	SVGRGQPGDQY
TRBJ1-6	TRBD1	TRBV10-3	AIRETGMNSPLH
TRBJ1-1	.	TRBV29-1	SVGSGGGMITEAF
TRBJ2-5	.	TRBV5-6	ASSLVSVQETQY